Detailed here is one TCR beta chain. The antigen is undetermined. This sample stems from a study of shared clonotypes between healthy human individuals. The CDR3 spans 17 residues. With 4 bases clipped from V and 1 base from J, the junction kept 4 bases outside the gene matches. The germline V gene encodes CDR1 MGHRA and CDR2 YSYEKL. Sequenced by immunoSEQ multiplex PCR; TCRdb stores in-frame clones only, minus some. The sample shows about 2 million clones, less than 95% of them seen only once. Study results and caveats: Naive CD4 clonotypes overlapped across a handful of donors at roughly 4.5%. The study found lower generation probabilities in non-shared clonotypes than in those shared by all four donors.

Terminally differentiated effector memory CD45RA+ cells were excluded by CCR7 positive selection of CD45RO-negative cells. This sequence originates from a man younger than 35 in good health. V usage is TRBV4-1 and J usage is TRBJ2-3; 14 bases are a match to TRBD2. Sequenced material: naive CD8+ T cells sorted from blood. The CDR3: CASSPGLAGVRTDTQYF. CDR3 bases: TGCGCCAGCAGCCCGGGACTAGCGGGGGTACGCACAGATACGCAGTATTTT.